What follows is one T cell receptor (beta chain) and its context. The TCR beta CDR3 regions underwent amplification from RNA transcripts. After a first-round RT-PCR with HTBI primers, a second-round multiplex PCR was run. TCRdb called the multiplex PCR reads again in MiXCR, with one record for every CDR3 protein. This sample has under 800,000 distinct CDR3 sequences, with approximately 22% found just once. This sample is drawn from a study of Graves' ophthalmopathy and Graves' hyperthyroidism. PBMCs had their origin in fresh peripheral blood (approximately 10 ml). This receptor was identified in a woman aged 18-29 years with stable Graves' hyperthyroidism. Some clones in this sample may be carry-over from other donors' samples. Specimen: peripheral blood.

CDR3 nucleotide sequence: TGTGCCAGCAGTCGTAGCGGGAGCGTCTCCTACGAGCAGTACTTC. Residues: CASSRSGSVSYEQYF. The rearrangement joins TRBV28 to TRBJ2-7; TRBD2 matches 9 bases. Per germline, CDR1 MDHEN and CDR2 SYDVKM. The CDR3 is 15 amino acids. The junction had 5 bases not matched to a gene; V was cut back by 5 bases and J by 0 bases.